The 16 T cell receptor beta chains below come from one sample, sequenced in a study of T cell responses to AZD1222 COVID-19 vaccine. The assay was immunoSEQ multiplex PCR, and TCRdb's table has in-frame clones only and misses some. The sample gives fewer than 110,000 clones, roughly nine tenths of which show up once; about 4.5% is in the top ten. Specimen: peripheral blood, collected on day 0 of AZD1222 vaccination. Receptor source: an adult in good health.

The chain links TRBV5-4 to TRBJ1-2; tentatively, D is TRBD1 (5 bases). Between the trimmed V and J ends, which lost 4 bases and 1 base, there was a span of 23 bases. The CDR3 sequence is 18 residues long. Germline CDR1 is SGHNT and CDR2 is YYREEE (reference sequence). As DNA, the CDR3 is TGTGCCAGCAGCACCCCGAGGTCAGGGCTCGGCGGTAACTATGGCTACACCTTC. It codes for CASSTPRSGLGGNYGYTF.

The chain carries TRBV7-2 and TRBJ2-3; 10 positions agree with TRBD2. This CDR3 region has 16 residues. The J segment lost 8 bases and the V segment lost 4 bases, leaving 12 bases of the junction unmatched. CDR1 SGHTA and CDR2 FQGNSA come from the germline V gene. The CDR3 loop is CASSSLEREGRGTQYF. CDR3 sequence (DNA): TGTGCCAGCAGCTCTCTTGAGCGGGAGGGCCGGGGTACGCAGTATTTT.

V and J are TRBV6-2 or TRBV6-3 and TRBJ2-1, with D maybe TRBD2 (7 bases). CDR1 is MNHEY and CDR2 is SVGEGT in the germline V gene. The CDR3 contains 14 residues. The V gene lost 5 bases and the J gene lost 10 bases, with 18 bases spanning the gap. The CDR3 DNA sequence: TGTGCCAGCAGTCAGGAGGGGGGGACCATGGAGCAGTTCTTC. Protein: CASSQEGGTMEQFF.

The chain combines TRBV24-1 with TRBJ1-2; 9 nucleotides agree with TRBD1. The CDR3 is 17 residues long. After removal of 4 bases from V and 4 bases from J, the junction contained 12 bases not matched to a gene. Germline assignment: CDR1 KGHDR and CDR2 SFDVKD. The CDR3 spells CATSDLAPGTGLYGYTF. The CDR3, as DNA: TGTGCCACCAGTGACCTCGCCCCAGGGACAGGGCTCTATGGCTACACCTTC.

The chain carries TRBV7-2 and TRBJ1-4, with D maybe TRBD1 (5 bases). This CDR3 has 16 amino acids. CDR1 is SGHTA, CDR2 FQGNSA, per germline. Trimming removed 5 bases at V and 0 bases at J, with 13 bases between. The CDR3: CASSRDAQTTNEKLFF. The CDR3 DNA sequence: TGTGCCAGCAGCCGGGACGCCCAAACAACTAATGAAAAACTGTTTTTT.

This clone appeared a single time. This chain uses TRBV7-3 with TRBJ2-2; D is ambiguous. This CDR3 region has 13 residues. Germline V gene lookup returns CDR1 SGHTA and CDR2 FQGTGA. V lost 5 bases and J lost 3, with 7 bases in between. CDR3 region: CASSLEYTGELFF. Written as DNA, the CDR3 is TGTGCCAGCAGCCTCGAGTACACCGGGGAGCTGTTTTTT.

The V call is TRBV27, the J call TRBJ1-2; possibly TRBD1 for D (6 bases). Germline CDR1 reads MNHEY; CDR2 reads SMNVEV (reference sequence). The V end was cut by 9 bases, the J end by 4 bases, with 18 bases between. This CDR3 has 14 residues. In DNA, the CDR3 is TGTGCCAGTTCAGCAGGGGCCGCTTTCTATGGCTACACCTTC. Protein sequence: CASSAGAAFYGYTF.

V and J are TRBV3-1 (or the pseudogene TRBV3-2) and TRBJ1-2, with D perhaps TRBD1 (6 bases). Trimming removed 1 base at V and 4 bases at J, with 10 bases between. This CDR3 is built from 14 residues. Germline values: CDR1 LGHDT, CDR2 YNNKEL (reference sequence). CDR3 nucleotides: TGTGCCAGCAGCCAAGCAGGCAGGGGCTATGGCTACACCTTC. Translation: CASSQAGRGYGYTF.

This chain links TRBV30 with TRBJ1-1; 8 bases align to TRBD1. Per the germline V gene, CDR1 is GTSNPN and CDR2 is SVGIG (reference sequence). The CDR3 sequence is 13 residues long. J lost 3 bases, V lost 6 bases, and 6 bases had no gene match. The CDR3 coding sequence is TGTGCCTGTCTGGGACAGGCCTACACTGAAGCTTTCTTT. Its protein product is CACLGQAYTEAFF.

The V call is TRBV30, the J call TRBJ2-7; 11 nucleotides line up with TRBD2. The J segment lost 3 bases and the V segment lost 4 bases, leaving 2 bases of the junction unmatched. The CDR3 extends over 13 amino acids. CDR1 and CDR2 from the germline V gene are GTSNPN and SVGIG (reference sequence). The CDR3 loop is CAWKLAGGYEQYF. CDR3 in DNA: TGTGCCTGGAAGCTAGCGGGGGGCTACGAGCAGTACTTC.

This clone was picked up one time. The gene calls are TRBV11-2 and TRBJ2-7; D may correspond to TRBD1 or TRBD2 (5 bases each). Germline lookup yields CDR1 SGHAT and CDR2 FQNNGV. V was pared by 4 bases and J by 3 bases, with 13 bases between. This CDR3 comprises 14 residues. As DNA, the CDR3 is TGTGCCAGCAGCTCCCGGGACGCTTTCTACGAGCAGTACTTC. It codes for CASSSRDAFYEQYF.

This chain uses TRBV7-2 with TRBJ2-1, with D perhaps TRBD1 (5 bases). The length of the CDR3 is 16 residues. The germline V gene encodes CDR1 SGHTA and CDR2 FQGNSA. Trimming removed 0 bases from V and 0 bases from J, with 9 bases in between. The CDR3 sequence is CASSLAGDLSYNEQFF. In nucleotides, the CDR3 is TGTGCCAGCAGCTTAGCAGGGGATCTCTCCTACAATGAGCAGTTCTTC.

The genes are TRBV18 and TRBJ1-1; D remains ambiguous. The ends were cut back, 3 bases at V and 1 base at J, with 12 bases in the middle. Germline V gene lookup returns CDR1 KGHSH and CDR2 LQKENI. CDR3 length equals 15 residues. The CDR3 DNA sequence: TGTGCCAGCTCACCGGTCGCGGCAGCGAACACTGAAGCTTTCTTT. Translation: CASSPVAAANTEAFF.

The rearrangement joins TRBV30 to TRBJ2-3, with 7 bases aligning to TRBD2. Germline V gene data show CDR1 as GTSNPN and CDR2 as SVGIG (reference sequence). The V gene end was trimmed by 5 bases and the J gene end by 4 bases; junction bases not matched to a gene: 15. CDR3 length equals 16 residues. The CDR3 nucleotides read TGTGCCTGGCAACTAATGGGCGGGAGTGACGCAGATACGCAGTATTTT. Translation gives CAWQLMGGSDADTQYF.

The V gene is TRBV4-3, the J gene TRBJ2-2; weak D call: TRBD2 (5 bases). This CDR3 region has 18 residues. Trimming removed 0 bases at V and 0 bases at J, with 14 bases between. Germline V lookup: CDR1 LGHNA, CDR2 YSLEER. CDR3 sequence: CASSQDYSVGANTGELFF. The CDR3 DNA sequence: TGCGCCAGCAGCCAAGATTATTCCGTCGGGGCGAACACCGGGGAGCTGTTTTTT.

The rearrangement joins TRBV7-8 to TRBJ2-7; perhaps TRBD2 as D (6 bases). CDR3 length: 12 amino acids. Trimming took off 3 bases at V and 6 bases at J, with 9 bases between the two ends. Per germline, CDR1 SGHVS and CDR2 FQNEAQ. DNA for the CDR3: TGTGCCAGCAGCTTTCGGAGGGGCGAGCAGTACTTC. It codes for CASSFRRGEQYF.